Below, 7 T cell receptor beta chains from the same sample are listed, as sequenced in a study of T cell clones after liver transplantation. The protocol was immunoSEQ multiplex PCR, while the TCRdb copy is restricted to in-frame clones and leaves out a portion. The sample has fewer than 7,000 clones, 79% seen once. The input for sequencing was CD8+ T cells from blood, taken 24 months after liver transplant. These receptors originate from a human patient who received a liver transplant. Some T cells could come from the graft donor.

The chain joins TRBV13 to TRBJ2-1; tentative D call: TRBD2 (6 bases). The CDR3 is made up of 15 amino acids. Germline CDR1 PRHDT, CDR2 FYEKMQ (reference sequence). V lost 0 bases to trimming and J lost 7 bases, with 13 bases between them. The chain's CDR3 is CASSLGAGWGNEQFF. The CDR3 DNA reads as TGTGCCAGCAGCTTAGGGGCGGGATGGGGTAATGAGCAGTTCTTC.

The gene calls are TRBV5-5 and TRBJ1-3; D is possibly TRBD1 (5 bases). With 3 bases removed from V and 4 bases from J, the gap between germline ends came to 14 bases. The germline V gene has CDR1 SGHKS and CDR2 YYEKEE (reference sequence). The CDR3 consists of 15 residues. The DNA of the CDR3 is TGTGCCAGCAGCTCCTATCTGGGGCTCGGAAACACCATATATTTT. Protein sequence: CASSSYLGLGNTIYF.

Here the CDR3 reads CASSDGTLSSYNEQFF. The CDR3 DNA sequence: TGTGCCAGCAGTGATGGTACGCTCAGCTCCTACAATGAGCAGTTCTTC. The chain links TRBV2 to TRBJ2-1; D unclear. V dropped 3 bases and J dropped 0 bases, with 12 bases sitting between them. The germline V gene has CDR1 SNHLY and CDR2 FYNNEI. The CDR3 loop spans 16 amino acids.

This clone appeared a single time. CDR3 region: CASSDRTGGSTDTQYF. The CDR3 coding sequence is TGTGCCAGCTCGGACAGAACAGGGGGTAGCACAGATACGCAGTATTTT. The rearrangement links TRBV18 to TRBJ2-3, with TRBD1 matching 8 bases. The germline CDR1 and CDR2 sequences are KGHSH and LQKENI. This CDR3 spans 16 amino acids. J was trimmed by 0 bases and V by 6 bases; bases with no gene match: 8.

The V call is TRBV5-6, the J call TRBJ1-5; D is perhaps TRBD1 (5 bases). Germline CDR1 is SGHDT and CDR2 is YYEEEE. The V end lost 4 bases, the J end lost 2 bases, and 16 bases lay between the germline ends. The CDR3 is 16 residues long. The CDR3 sequence: CASSLGTTWGNQPQHF. The CDR3 DNA follows: TGTGCCAGCAGCCTCGGGACCACATGGGGCAATCAGCCCCAGCATTTT.

J is TRBJ1-1 and V is TRBV7-6; 7 nucleotides align to TRBD1. The CDR3 consists of 13 residues. Per the germline V gene, CDR1 is SGHVS and CDR2 is FNYEAQ. The trim removed 2 bases at V and 8 bases at J, leaving 5 bases unmatched. DNA for the CDR3: TGTGCCAGCAGCTTAACTGGAGGGGGCGAAGCTTTCTTT. This sequence encodes CASSLTGGGEAFF.

The chain recombines TRBV5-4 with TRBJ2-1; D unresolved. The CDR3 runs 13 residues. V was trimmed by 3 bases and J by 3 bases, leaving 7 bases between them. CDR1 is SGHNT and CDR2 is YYREEE in the germline V gene (reference sequence). CDR3 DNA sequence: TGTGCCAGCAGCTCCGCTGACTACAATGAGCAGTTCTTC. Protein product: CASSSADYNEQFF.